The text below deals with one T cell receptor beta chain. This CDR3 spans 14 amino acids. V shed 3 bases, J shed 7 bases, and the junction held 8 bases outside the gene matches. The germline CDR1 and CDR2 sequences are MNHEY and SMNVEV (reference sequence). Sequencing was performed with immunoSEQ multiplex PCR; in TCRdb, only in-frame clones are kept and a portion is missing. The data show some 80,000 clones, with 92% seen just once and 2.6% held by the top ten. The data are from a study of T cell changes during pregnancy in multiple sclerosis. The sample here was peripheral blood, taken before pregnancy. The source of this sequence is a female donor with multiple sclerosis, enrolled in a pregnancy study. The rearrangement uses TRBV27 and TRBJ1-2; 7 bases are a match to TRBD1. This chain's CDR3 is CASSFYHRGLGYTF. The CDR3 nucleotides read TGTGCCAGCAGTTTTTACCACAGGGGCCTTGGCTACACCTTC.